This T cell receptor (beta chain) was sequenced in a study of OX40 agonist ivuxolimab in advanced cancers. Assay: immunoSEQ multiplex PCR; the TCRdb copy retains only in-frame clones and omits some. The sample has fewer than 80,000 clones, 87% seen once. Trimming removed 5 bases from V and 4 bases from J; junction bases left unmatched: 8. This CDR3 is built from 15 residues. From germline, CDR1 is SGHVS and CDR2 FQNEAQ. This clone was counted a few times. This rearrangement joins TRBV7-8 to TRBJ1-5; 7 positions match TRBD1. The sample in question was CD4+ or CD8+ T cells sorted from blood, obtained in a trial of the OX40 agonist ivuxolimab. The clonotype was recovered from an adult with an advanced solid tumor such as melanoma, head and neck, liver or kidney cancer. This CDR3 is CASSTRQGWNQPQHF. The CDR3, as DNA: TGTGCCAGCAGCACACGACAGGGATGGAATCAGCCCCAGCATTTT.